The clone carrying this TCR beta chain was seen a few times. Its antigen is unknown. The sample comes from a study of T cells in Graves' hyperthyroidism and ophthalmopathy. Diagnoses rested on clinical symptoms, serum thyroxine and TRAb, thyroid ultrasound and orbital computed tomography. Blood was sampled at initial diagnosis of hyperthyroidism, prior to onset of any ophthalmopathy symptoms. Amplification of TCR beta CDR3 regions used RNA as the template. Researchers ran a first-round RT-PCR on the TCR CDR3 using the HTBI primer set. TCRdb reprocessed the multiplex PCR reads via MiXCR and lists one record per CDR3 protein. The data contain 550,000 to 650,000 distinct CDR3 sequences, around 13% of them singletons. The germline V gene has CDR1 LGHNA and CDR2 YNFKEQ. The length of the CDR3 is 13 residues. Between the trimmed V and J ends, which lost 8 bases and 3 bases, there was a span of 14 bases. Study findings and constraints: Ophthalmopathy was predicted by the model a median of 6.5 months ahead of onset.

The receptor was isolated from a woman aged 25-40 years with Graves' hyperthyroidism that later progressed to Graves' ophthalmopathy. The material sequenced was blood. The chain recombines TRBV4-2 with TRBJ2-7; the D gene is possibly TRBD2 (5 bases). CDR3 sequence (DNA): TGTGCCAGCGGCTTACTGGGAGACTACGAGCAGTACTTC. Translation: CASGLLGDYEQYF.